This T cell receptor beta chain was captured in a study of blood T cell repertoires in COVID-19. The germline V and J ends were trimmed by 3 bases and 1 base, with 6 bases remaining between them. The CDR3 is 13 residues long. The germline V gene encodes CDR1 LNHDA and CDR2 SQIVND (reference sequence). Per the original data handling: Researchers report that nucleated cell counts were estimated from reference gene primer amplification. Libraries were prepared by immunoSEQ multiplex PCR; TCRdb keeps only in-frame clonotypes and omits some of them. The V and J calls and clone size come from that table; D and trimming were worked out from the DNA. The sample has just over 650,000 clones, 85% to 90% seen once.

The sequence was collected from a woman younger than 35 with acute or convalescent COVID-19. Sequenced: peripheral blood. The gene calls are TRBV19 and TRBJ1-2; D is uncertain. The CDR3 loop reads CASSIRVNYGYTF. The CDR3 DNA reads as TGTGCCAGTAGTATCCGGGTTAACTATGGCTACACCTTC.